These 3 T cell receptor beta chains originate from one sample sequenced in a study of T-cell memory formation after mild COVID-19. MiXCR was run by TCRdb on the 5' RACE reads, yielding one entry per CDR3 protein. Among approximately 290,000 distinct CDR3 sequences listed, approximately 20% were seen once. The sequenced material came from PBMCs or a T cell subset sorted from them (not recorded which). The source of these receptors is a young man who had mild COVID-19 (a few samples of this study predate the infection). Cell type and time point are not known.

The CDR3 loop is CASSFAGLTDTQYF. The CDR3 region has the DNA TGCGCCAGCAGCTTTGCGGGGCTCACAGATACGCAGTATTTT. The chain carries TRBV5-1 and TRBJ2-3; TRBD2 might be the D (6 bases). V dropped 2 bases and J dropped 2 bases, with 9 bases sitting between them. CDR1 SGHRS and CDR2 YFSETQ come from the germline V gene. This CDR3 contains 14 residues.

The chain is built from TRBV5-5 and TRBJ2-7; 8 nucleotides agree with TRBD1. CDR3 length equals 15 residues. Unmatched junction bases numbered 3, after V lost 1 base and J lost 0 bases. CDR1 is SGHKS, CDR2 YYEKEE, per germline (reference sequence). CDR3 in amino acids: CASSLRTGGSYEQYF. The CDR3 coding sequence is TGTGCCAGCAGCTTGCGTACAGGGGGCTCCTACGAGCAGTACTTC.

The CDR3 nucleotides are TGCAGCGTTGTCATTGCGGGAGGAAGGGAGACCCAGTACTTC. This gives the protein CSVVIAGGRETQYF. The J gene is TRBJ2-5, the V gene TRBV29-1; 8 bases align to TRBD2. CDR3 size: 14 residues. CDR1 and CDR2 from the germline V gene are SQVTM and ANQGSEA. V dropped 4 bases and J dropped 5; count of bases not matched to a gene: 9.